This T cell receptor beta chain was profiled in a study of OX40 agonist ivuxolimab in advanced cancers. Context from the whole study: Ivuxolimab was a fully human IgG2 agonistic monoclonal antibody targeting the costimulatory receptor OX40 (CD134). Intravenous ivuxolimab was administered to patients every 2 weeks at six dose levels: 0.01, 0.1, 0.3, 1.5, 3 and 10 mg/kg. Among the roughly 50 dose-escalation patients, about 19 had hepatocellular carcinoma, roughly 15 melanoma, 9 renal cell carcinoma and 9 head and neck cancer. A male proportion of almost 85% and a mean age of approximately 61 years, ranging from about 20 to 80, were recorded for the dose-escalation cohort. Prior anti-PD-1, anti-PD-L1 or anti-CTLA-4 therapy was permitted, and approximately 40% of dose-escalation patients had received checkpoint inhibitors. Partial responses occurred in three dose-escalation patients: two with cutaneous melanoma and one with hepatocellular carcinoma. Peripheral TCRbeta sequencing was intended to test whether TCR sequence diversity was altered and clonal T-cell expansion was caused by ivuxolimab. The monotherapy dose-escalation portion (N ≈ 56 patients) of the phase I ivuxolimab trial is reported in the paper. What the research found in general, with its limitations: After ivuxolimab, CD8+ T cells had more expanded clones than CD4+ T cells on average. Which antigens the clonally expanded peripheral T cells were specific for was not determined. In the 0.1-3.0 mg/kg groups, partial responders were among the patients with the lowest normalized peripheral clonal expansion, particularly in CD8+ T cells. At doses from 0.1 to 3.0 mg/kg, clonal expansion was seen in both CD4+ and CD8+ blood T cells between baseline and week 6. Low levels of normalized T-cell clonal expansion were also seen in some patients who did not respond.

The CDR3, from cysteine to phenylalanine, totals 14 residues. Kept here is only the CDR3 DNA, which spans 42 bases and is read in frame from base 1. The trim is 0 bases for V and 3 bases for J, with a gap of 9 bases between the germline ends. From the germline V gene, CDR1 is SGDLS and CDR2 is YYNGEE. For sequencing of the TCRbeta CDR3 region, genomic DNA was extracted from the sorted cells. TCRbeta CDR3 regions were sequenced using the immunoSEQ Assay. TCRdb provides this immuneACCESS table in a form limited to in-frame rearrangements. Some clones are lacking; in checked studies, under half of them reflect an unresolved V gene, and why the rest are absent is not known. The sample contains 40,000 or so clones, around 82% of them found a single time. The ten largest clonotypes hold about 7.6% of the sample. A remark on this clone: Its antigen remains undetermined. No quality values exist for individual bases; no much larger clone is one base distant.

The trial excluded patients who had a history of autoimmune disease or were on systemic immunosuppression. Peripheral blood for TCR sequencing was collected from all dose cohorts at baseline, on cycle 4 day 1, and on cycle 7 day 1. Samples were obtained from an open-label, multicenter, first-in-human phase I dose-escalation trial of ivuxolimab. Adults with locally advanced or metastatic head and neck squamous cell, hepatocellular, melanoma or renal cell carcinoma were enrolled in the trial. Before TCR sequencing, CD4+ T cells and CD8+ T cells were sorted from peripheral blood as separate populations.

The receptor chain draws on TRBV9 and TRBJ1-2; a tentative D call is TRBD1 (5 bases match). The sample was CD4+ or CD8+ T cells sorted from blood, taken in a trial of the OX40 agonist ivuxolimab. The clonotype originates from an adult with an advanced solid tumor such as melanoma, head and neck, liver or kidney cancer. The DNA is TGTGCCAGCAGCGTAGCCGGGGGGGACTATGGCTACACCTTC. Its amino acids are CASSVAGGDYGYTF.